This T cell receptor (beta chain) was sequenced in a study of T-cell reconstitution after alpha-beta-depleted transplantation in children. With V trimmed by 3 bases and J by 5 bases, 12 bases remained unmatched. Germline CDR1 and CDR2: KGHSH and LQKENI. The CDR3 covers 16 residues. Unique molecular identifiers were incorporated during preparation of the TCRbeta library. TCRdb fed the PCR reads into MiXCR, producing one record per CDR3 protein. The sample has about half a million distinct CDR3 sequences, approximately 12% seen once; the top ten hold approximately 5.4%. The source was PBMCs from the stem cell graft donor, collected from the stem cell graft. The rearrangement links TRBV18 to TRBJ1-2; 7 bases line up with TRBD1. The sequence was obtained from a human donor who donated a stem cell graft to a child with combined immunodeficiency. The CDR3 DNA sequence: TGTGCCAGCTCACCTCGATCCCCCCAGGGGGAATATGGCTACACCTTC. This gives the protein CASSPRSPQGEYGYTF.